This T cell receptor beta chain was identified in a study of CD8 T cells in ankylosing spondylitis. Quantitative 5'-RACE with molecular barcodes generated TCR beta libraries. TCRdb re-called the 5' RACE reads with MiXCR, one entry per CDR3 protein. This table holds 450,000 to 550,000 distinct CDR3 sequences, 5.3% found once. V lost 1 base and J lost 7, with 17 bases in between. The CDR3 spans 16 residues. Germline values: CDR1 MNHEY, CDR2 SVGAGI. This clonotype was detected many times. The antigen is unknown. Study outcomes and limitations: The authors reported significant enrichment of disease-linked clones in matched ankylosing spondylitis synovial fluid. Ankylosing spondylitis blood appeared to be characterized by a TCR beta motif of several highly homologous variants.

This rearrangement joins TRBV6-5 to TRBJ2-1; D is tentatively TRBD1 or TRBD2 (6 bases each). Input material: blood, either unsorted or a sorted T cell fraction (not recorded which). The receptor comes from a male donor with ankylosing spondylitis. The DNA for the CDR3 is TGTGCCAGCAGTTACTTCCCCGGGACTCAGGGGAATGAGCAGTTCTTC. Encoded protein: CASSYFPGTQGNEQFF.